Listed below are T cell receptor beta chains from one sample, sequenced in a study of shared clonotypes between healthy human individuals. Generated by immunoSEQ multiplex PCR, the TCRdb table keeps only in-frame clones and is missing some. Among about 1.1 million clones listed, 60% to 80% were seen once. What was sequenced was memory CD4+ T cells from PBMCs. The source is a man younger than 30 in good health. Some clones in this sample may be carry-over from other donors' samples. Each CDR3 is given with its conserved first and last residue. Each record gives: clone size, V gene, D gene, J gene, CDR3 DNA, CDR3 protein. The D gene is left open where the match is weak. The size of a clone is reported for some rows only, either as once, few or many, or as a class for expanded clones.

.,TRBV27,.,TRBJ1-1,TGTGCCAGCAGTTTACGCCGACAAGGGAACACTGAAGCTTTCTTT,CASSLRRQGNTEAFF
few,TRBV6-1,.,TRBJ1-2,TGTGCCAGCAGTGAACGGGACGGCCGTTGGGGGGATGGCTACACCTTC,CASSERDGRWGDGYTF
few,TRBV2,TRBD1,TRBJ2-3,TGTGCCAGCACCCCTCAGGGGGCCACAGATACGCAGTATTTT,CASTPQGATDTQYF
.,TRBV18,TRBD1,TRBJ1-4,TGTGCCAGCTCACCCGGGCAGGGGGGATTTGCAAAACTGTTTTTT,CASSPGQGGFAKLFF
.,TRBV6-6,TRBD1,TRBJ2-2,TGTGCCAGCAGTTACGGGACAGGAAACGGGGAGCTGTTTTTT,CASSYGTGNGELFF
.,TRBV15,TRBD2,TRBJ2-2,TGTGCCACCAGCAGAGATATAGCGGGAGTGAGGACCGGGGAGCTGTTTTTT,CATSRDIAGVRTGELFF
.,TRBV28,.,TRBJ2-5,TGTGCCAGCAGTCCGGGGGACGGATACCAAGAGACCCAGTACTTC,CASSPGDGYQETQYF
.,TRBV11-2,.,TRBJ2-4,TGTGCCAGCAGCTTAGCAGGAGTCATAAACATTCAGTACTTC,CASSLAGVINIQYF
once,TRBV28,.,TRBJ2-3,TGTGCCAGCAGTATGACAGACCCTAGCACAGATACGCAGTATTTT,CASSMTDPSTDTQYF
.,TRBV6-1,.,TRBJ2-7,TGTGCCAGCAGTGAACGCGCGTTTCCCAGGGTAGTTATGAGGGAGCAGTACTTC,CASSERAFPRVVMREQYF
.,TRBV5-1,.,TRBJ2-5,TGCGCCAGCAGCAAGTCCGGGGGATACCAAGAGACCCAGTACTTC,CASSKSGGYQETQYF
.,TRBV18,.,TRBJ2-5,TGTGCCAGCTCACCAACTGCGAGAGAGACCCAGTACTTC,CASSPTARETQYF
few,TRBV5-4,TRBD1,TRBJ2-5,TGTGCCAGCAGCTCTGAGCAGGGGGCACAAGAGACCCAGTACTTC,CASSSEQGAQETQYF
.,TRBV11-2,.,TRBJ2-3,TGTGCCAGCAGCTTCAGTCGGGGGAGCACAGATACGCAGTATTTT,CASSFSRGSTDTQYF